This entry features one T cell receptor (beta chain) sequence. Its matching antigen is unknown. Germline V lookup: CDR1 MNHEY, CDR2 SMNVEV (reference sequence). With 2 bases clipped from V and 1 base from J, the junction kept 4 bases outside the gene matches. This CDR3 contains 16 residues. The entry originates in a study of T cell repertoires in cytomegalovirus infection. Study information: CMV infection and matching HLA type were both indicated by public TCR beta signatures.

In TCRdb, the reads were re-called with MiXCR into one record per CDR3 protein. The sample records 750,000 to 900,000 distinct CDR3 sequences, around 29% being singletons. Regarding the study as a whole: In two of eight donors, the top clonotype was HLA-C-restricted CMV-specific. Accumulated public TCR beta family frequency recognized individuals carrying CMV together with the relevant HLA.

Specimen: cultured CD8+ T cells from PBMCs, collected from culture after CMV antigen stimulation. The clonotype originates from a human donor in good health (CMV status not recorded). Some clones in this sample may be carry-over from other donors' samples. V gene TRBV27 combines with J gene TRBJ2-1; 8 nucleotides align to TRBD2. The DNA for the CDR3 is TGTGCCAGCAGTTTACAAGCGGGGGAATCCTACAATGAGCAGTTCTTC. Protein: CASSLQAGESYNEQFF.